This note documents a single T cell receptor beta chain sequence. Its antigen is undetermined. Researchers isolated at least 6.5 million PBMCs per sample. The data are from a study of blood T cells in healthy people across ages. Whole-study findings and limits: Age brought a roughly linear fall in TCR beta diversity measured per million T cells.

PCR was performed a second time for roughly 7 to 12 cycles using a sample-barcoded 5' primer and a J-beta primer mix. Using its own MiXCR run on the 5' RACE reads, TCRdb lists one record per CDR3 protein. The top ten hold roughly 3.4% of the sample, which has fewer than 800,000 distinct CDR3 sequences, approximately 21% seen once. Trimming left V 6 bases short and J 4 bases short, with 9 bases between. Germline CDR1 reads DFQATT; CDR2 reads SNEGSKA (reference sequence). The CDR3 length is 11 residues. Material for sequencing was blood. The rearrangement joins TRBV20-1 to TRBJ2-5, with D unclear. This receptor was identified in a man between 65 and 80 years old in good health. CDR3 in DNA: TGCAGTGCCAAGACCTCAGAGACCCAGTACTTC. Translating gives CSAKTSETQYF.